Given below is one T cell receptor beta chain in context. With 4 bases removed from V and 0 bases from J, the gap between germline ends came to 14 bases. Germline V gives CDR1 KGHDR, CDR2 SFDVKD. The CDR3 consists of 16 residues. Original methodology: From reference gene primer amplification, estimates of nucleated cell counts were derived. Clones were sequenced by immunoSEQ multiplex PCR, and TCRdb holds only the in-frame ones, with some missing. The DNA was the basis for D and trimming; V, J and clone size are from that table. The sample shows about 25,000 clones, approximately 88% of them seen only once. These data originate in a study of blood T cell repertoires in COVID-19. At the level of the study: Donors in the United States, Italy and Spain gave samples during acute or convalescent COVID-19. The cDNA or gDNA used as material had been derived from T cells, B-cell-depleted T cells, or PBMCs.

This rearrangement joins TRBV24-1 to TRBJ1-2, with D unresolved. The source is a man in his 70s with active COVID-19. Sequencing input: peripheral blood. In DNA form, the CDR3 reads TGTGCCACCAGTGACCCCGGACTCCCAGCTAACTATGGCTACACCTTC. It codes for CATSDPGLPANYGYTF.